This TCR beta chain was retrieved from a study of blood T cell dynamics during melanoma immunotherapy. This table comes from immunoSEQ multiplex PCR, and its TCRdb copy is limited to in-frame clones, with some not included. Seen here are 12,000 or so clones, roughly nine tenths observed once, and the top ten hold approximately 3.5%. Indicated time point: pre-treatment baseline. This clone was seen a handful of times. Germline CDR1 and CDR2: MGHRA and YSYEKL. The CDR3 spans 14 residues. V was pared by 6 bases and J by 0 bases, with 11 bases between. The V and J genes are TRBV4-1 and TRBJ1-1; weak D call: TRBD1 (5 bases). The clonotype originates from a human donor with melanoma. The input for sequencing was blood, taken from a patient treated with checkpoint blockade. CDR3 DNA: TGCGCCAGCAGGTTAACAGGAATGAACACTGAAGCTTTCTTT. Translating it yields CASRLTGMNTEAFF.